The 24 T cell receptor beta chains reported below all come from one sample, sequenced in a study of blood T cell repertoires in COVID-19. Assay: immunoSEQ multiplex PCR; the TCRdb copy retains only in-frame clones and omits some. This sample has around 150,000 clones; around nine tenths occur once, and the top ten carry approximately 7%. The sequenced material came from PBMCs or T cells enriched from blood (not recorded which). Receptors originate from a woman in her fifties or sixties who had recovered from COVID-19.

This chain connects TRBV14 to TRBJ2-7; the match to TRBD1 covers 10 bases. Germline CDR1 and CDR2: SGHDN and FVKESK. The trim removed 8 bases at V and 4 bases at J, leaving 11 bases unmatched. The CDR3 sequence is 15 residues long. Written as DNA, the CDR3 is TGTGCCAGCCTACCTCCGGGACAGGGGACGTACGAGCAGTACTTC. Translated: CASLPPGQGTYEQYF.

The CDR3, as DNA: TGTGCCAGCAGTTTGTCCGGGTTCTATAGCAATCAGCCCCAGCATTTT. Translating it yields CASSLSGFYSNQPQHF. The chain is built from TRBV27 and TRBJ1-5, with no clear D. This CDR3 region has 16 residues. Germline V CDR1 and CDR2: MNHEY, SMNVEV (reference sequence). Between the trimmed V and J ends, which lost 3 bases and 0 bases, there was a span of 12 bases.

This clone was detected a few times. V gene TRBV19 combines with J gene TRBJ2-3, with a weak D call TRBD2 (7 bases). Trimming stripped 2 bases from V and 6 bases from J, with 12 bases between. The CDR3 length is 14 residues. Germline values: CDR1 LNHDA, CDR2 SQIVND (reference sequence). The CDR3 DNA reads as TGTGCCAGTAGTATAAGGGGGGGCGATGATACGCAGTATTTT. It specifies CASSIRGGDDTQYF.

The chain combines TRBV5-1 with TRBJ2-6; D is perhaps TRBD1 (6 bases). Per germline, CDR1 SGHRS and CDR2 YFSETQ. V was clipped by 7 bases and J by 2 bases, with 10 bases between them. The CDR3 spans 14 residues. The chain's CDR3 is CASRDNPGANVLTF. As DNA, the CDR3 is TGCGCCAGCCGGGACAACCCTGGGGCCAACGTCCTGACTTTC.

The rearrangement joins TRBV5-4 to TRBJ2-1; 8 nucleotides agree with TRBD2. CDR3 length: 15 amino acids. Trimming took 2 bases from V and 4 from J; bases not matched to a gene: 5. Germline V gene lookup returns CDR1 SGHNT and CDR2 YYREEE (reference sequence). CDR3 residues: CASSFGGGLYNEQFF. For the CDR3, the DNA is TGTGCCAGCAGCTTCGGCGGGGGGTTGTACAATGAGCAGTTCTTC.

This clone came up once. This chain uses TRBV7-9 with TRBJ2-1; 11 bases map to TRBD2. V dropped 2 bases and J dropped 5; count of bases not matched to a gene: 5. Germline values: CDR1 SEHNR, CDR2 FQNEAQ (reference sequence). CDR3 size: 16 residues. CDR3 DNA sequence: TGTGCCAGCAGCTTACTTCCGGGACTAGCGGACAATGAGCAGTTCTTC. Amino acids: CASSLLPGLADNEQFF.

This sequence joins TRBV6-1 and TRBJ1-1, with D unresolved. This CDR3 spans 15 amino acids. The germline V gene has CDR1 MNHNS and CDR2 SASEGT. V lost 1 base to trimming and J lost 1 base, with 10 bases between them. This CDR3 is CASSEVRGRNTEAFF. The CDR3 nucleotides are TGTGCCAGCAGTGAAGTGAGAGGGAGGAACACTGAAGCTTTCTTT.

V and J are TRBV7-2 and TRBJ1-3; tentatively, D is TRBD1 (6 bases). With 4 bases removed from V and 3 bases from J, the gap between germline ends came to 16 bases. CDR3 length equals 16 residues. Germline lookup yields CDR1 SGHTA and CDR2 FQGNSA. The CDR3 sequence: CASSSTTGDGGNTIYF. In DNA form, the CDR3 reads TGTGCCAGCAGCTCAACGACAGGTGACGGTGGAAACACCATATATTTT.

This chain links TRBV7-2 with TRBJ2-5, with 10 bases matching TRBD2. CDR3 length: 13 residues. Trimming cost V 4 bases and J 10 bases; bases outside gene matches: 6. The germline CDR1 and CDR2 sequences are SGHTA and FQGNSA. CDR3 region: CASSSDSGGLQYF. The CDR3 bases are TGTGCCAGCAGCTCGGATAGCGGGGGGCTCCAGTACTTC.

This chain uses TRBV14 with TRBJ2-5, with 10 bases aligning to TRBD2. Germline CDR1 SGHDN, CDR2 FVKESK. The CDR3 is 14 amino acids. J gave up 6 bases and V 6 bases, and 7 bases lay outside the gene matches. The CDR3 bases are TGTGCCAGCAGTCCGGGACTAGCGTCAAAGACCCAGTACTTC. As protein: CASSPGLASKTQYF.

CDR3 sequence reads: CSVESVGNTIYF. CDR3 bases: TGCAGCGTTGAATCGGTCGGAAACACCATATATTTT. The rearrangement joins TRBV29-1 to TRBJ1-3; unclear D gene. The CDR3 sequence is 12 residues long. Germline values: CDR1 SQVTM, CDR2 ANQGSEA. The V gene lost 2 bases and the J gene lost 4 bases, with 6 bases spanning the gap.

The chain is built from TRBV4-2 and TRBJ2-1, with TRBD2 matching over 15 bases. The CDR3 covers 17 residues. Germline trimming cut 4 bases from V and 0 bases from J; bases unmatched to any gene: 1. Germline V lookup: CDR1 LGHNA, CDR2 YNFKEQ. CDR3 region: CASSRGLAGGSYNEQFF. In DNA form, the CDR3 reads TGTGCCAGCAGCCGGGGACTAGCGGGGGGCTCCTACAATGAGCAGTTCTTC.

The count of this clone is one. V usage is TRBV3-1 (or the pseudogene TRBV3-2) and J usage is TRBJ2-7, with 8 bases identical to TRBD1. Germline CDR1 reads LGHDT; CDR2 reads YNNKEL (reference sequence). The CDR3 totals 13 residues. Losses at the gene ends were 4 bases for V and 5 bases for J; bases not matched to a gene: 4. The CDR3 here is CASSPNRGNEQYF. Written as DNA, the CDR3 is TGTGCCAGCAGCCCGAACAGGGGGAACGAGCAGTACTTC.

This clone has just one count. The chain employs TRBV5-8 and TRBJ1-2; D gene unclear. The CDR3 is 15 amino acids. Per germline, CDR1 SGHTS and CDR2 YDEGEE. V lost 7 bases and J lost 4, with 20 bases in between. In DNA form, the CDR3 reads TGTGCCAGCTGCCCGGGAGTCCACCTTACCTATGGCTACACCTTC. Residues: CASCPGVHLTYGYTF.

Only one count was recorded for this clone. J is TRBJ2-5 and V is TRBV7-9; a weak D match, TRBD2 (6 bases). Trimming removed 1 base at V and 5 bases at J, with 11 bases between. Per the germline V gene, CDR1 is SEHNR and CDR2 is FQNEAQ (reference sequence). This CDR3 spans 14 amino acids. The CDR3 loop reads CASSLGSGGETQYF. The CDR3 nucleotides read TGTGCCAGCAGCTTAGGGTCCGGGGGTGAGACCCAGTACTTC.

This chain uses TRBV3-1 (or the pseudogene TRBV3-2) with TRBJ2-3; 11 bases map to TRBD2. Germline lookup yields CDR1 LGHDT and CDR2 YNNKEL (reference sequence). CDR3 length equals 17 residues. The V gene end was trimmed by 5 bases and the J gene end by 4 bases; junction bases not matched to a gene: 11. This CDR3 reads CASSSNRLAGQADTQYF. The CDR3 nucleotides are TGTGCCAGCAGCTCAAACAGACTAGCGGGGCAGGCAGATACGCAGTATTTT.

The chain recombines TRBV27 with TRBJ2-2; no clear D. The ends were cut back, 3 bases at V and 7 bases at J, with 3 bases in the middle. The CDR3 has 11 amino acids. CDR1 is MNHEY, CDR2 SMNVEV, per germline (reference sequence). The CDR3 DNA reads as TGTGCCAGCAGTTTGAGCGGGGAGCTGTTTTTT. Residues: CASSLSGELFF.

The rearrangement joins TRBV9 to TRBJ2-7; TRBD1 matches 12 bases. This CDR3 comprises 13 residues. Trimming removed 2 bases from V and 9 bases from J; junction bases left unmatched: 3. The germline CDR1 and CDR2 sequences are SGDLS and YYNGEE. As DNA, the CDR3 is TGTGCCAGCAGCGTCGGGACAGGGGGCAGGCAGTACTTC. Translation: CASSVGTGGRQYF.

This chain links TRBV15 with TRBJ1-1, with 7 bases identical to TRBD1. CDR3 length: 16 amino acids. The germline CDR1 and CDR2 sequences are LNHNV and YYDKDF (reference sequence). Trimming at V came to 2 bases and at J to 1 base, leaving 7 bases not matched to a gene. This CDR3 is CATSRPPGTANTEAFF. In nucleotides, the CDR3 is TGTGCCACCAGCAGACCCCCCGGGACAGCGAACACTGAAGCTTTCTTT.

This rearrangement joins TRBV13 to TRBJ1-6; D is possibly TRBD1 (6 bases). Trimming removed 5 bases at V and 14 bases at J, with 13 bases between. The CDR3 has 12 residues. Germline-derived CDR1 and CDR2 are PRHDT and FYEKMQ (reference sequence). For the CDR3, the DNA is TGTGCCAGCAGCGTACAGGGTGCAACCCTCCACTTT. Translation: CASSVQGATLHF.

Here the CDR3 reads CASRPQGLGTEAFF. The CDR3 DNA follows: TGTGCCAGCAGGCCCCAGGGTCTGGGGACTGAAGCTTTCTTT. The chain links TRBV5-4 to TRBJ1-1, with D perhaps TRBD1 (5 bases). This CDR3 spans 14 amino acids. V shed 5 bases and J shed 5 bases, with 16 bases lying between them. Per germline, CDR1 SGHNT and CDR2 YYREEE (reference sequence).

The chain links TRBV12-5 to TRBJ1-4; a weak D match, TRBD1 (5 bases). Trimming pared 0 bases from V and 7 bases from J, leaving 12 bases between. The CDR3 is 15 residues long. CDR1 LGHNT and CDR2 FRNRAP come from the germline V gene. CDR3 in amino acids: CASGLVQGGVEKLFF. The CDR3 DNA follows: TGTGCTAGTGGTTTGGTACAAGGAGGGGTTGAAAAACTGTTTTTT.

This chain uses TRBV5-1 with TRBJ2-3; 8 bases are a match to TRBD2. Germline-derived CDR1 and CDR2 are SGHRS and YFSETQ. The CDR3 covers 16 residues. V was clipped by 3 bases and J by 2 bases; unmatched bases: 8. CDR3 in DNA: TGCGCCAGCAGCTCCGCAGCGGGGGCCTCCACAGATACGCAGTATTTT. It is translated as CASSSAAGASTDTQYF.

This clone is a singleton in its sample. V is TRBV5-1 and J is TRBJ1-6; D gene uncertain. The germline V gene encodes CDR1 SGHRS and CDR2 YFSETQ. The CDR3 spans 15 residues. V shed 4 bases and J shed 8 bases, with 16 bases lying between them. The CDR3: CASSPIGIGDSPLHF. In DNA form, the CDR3 reads TGCGCCAGCAGCCCGATCGGGATAGGAGATTCACCCCTCCACTTT.